Listed here is a single T cell receptor beta chain. Its antigen is as yet unknown. Produced via immunoSEQ multiplex PCR; TCRdb's table is partial and in-frame only. The table records 32,000 or so clones, about 86% of them present only once. These data belong to a study of a mutant IDH1 vaccine in newly diagnosed glioma. Study information: The start of vaccination came 4-6 weeks after radiotherapy alone, or with temozolomide cycles. Before enrollment, patients got radiotherapy alone, temozolomide alone, or mostly the combination.

Study-wide results and caveats: Vaccination elicited immune responses in around 93% of patients.

This sample's time point: week 5, during vaccination. Alongside topical imiquimod, each dose of vaccine comprised 300 ug of mutant IDH1 20-mer peptide. The origin of this receptor is a man aged 30 to 45 with glioma. Here the sequenced sample was PBMCs, taken from a glioma patient whose treatment included an IDH1 peptide vaccine.

CDR3 in DNA: TGTGCCATCAGTGACCAGACCCGGGGCAATCAGCCCCAGCATTTT. Translation: CAISDQTRGNQPQHF. The chain links TRBV10-3 to TRBJ1-5, with no clear D. With 3 bases removed from V and 2 bases from J, the gap between germline ends came to 11 bases. The CDR3 consists of 15 residues. CDR1 and CDR2 from the germline V gene are ENHRY and SYGVKD.